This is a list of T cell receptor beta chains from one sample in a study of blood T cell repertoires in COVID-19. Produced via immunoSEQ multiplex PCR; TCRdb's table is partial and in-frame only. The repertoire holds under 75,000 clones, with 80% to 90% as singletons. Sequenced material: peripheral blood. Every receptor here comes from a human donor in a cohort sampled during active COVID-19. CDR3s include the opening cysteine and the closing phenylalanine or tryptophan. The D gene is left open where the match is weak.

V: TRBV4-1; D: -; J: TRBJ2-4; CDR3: CASSQVVGAAKNIQYF
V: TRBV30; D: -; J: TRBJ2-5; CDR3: CAWSAPGRVMETQYF
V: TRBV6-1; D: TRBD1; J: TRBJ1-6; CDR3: CASREGGRNSPLHF
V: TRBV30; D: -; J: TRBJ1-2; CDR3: CAWSYSYGYTF
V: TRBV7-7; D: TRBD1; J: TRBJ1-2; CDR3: CASSAPSPGDRYGYTF
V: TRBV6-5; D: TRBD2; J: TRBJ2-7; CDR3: CASSYRLATNEQYF
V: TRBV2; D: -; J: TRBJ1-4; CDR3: CASMQNLNEKLFF
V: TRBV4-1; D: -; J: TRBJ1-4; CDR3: CASSPDSLNEKLFF
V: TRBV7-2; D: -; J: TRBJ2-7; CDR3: CASSLDGGGTYEQYF
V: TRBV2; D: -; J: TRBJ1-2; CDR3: CASSSRREAGSGYTF
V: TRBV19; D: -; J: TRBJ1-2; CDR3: CASSTTAQNYGYTF
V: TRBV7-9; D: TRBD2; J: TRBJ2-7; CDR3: CASSPTRTSVHEQYF
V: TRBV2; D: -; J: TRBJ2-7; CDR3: CASTVNTNSYEQYF
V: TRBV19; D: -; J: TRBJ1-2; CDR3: CASSIRGGGAYGYTF
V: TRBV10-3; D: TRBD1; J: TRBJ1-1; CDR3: CAISSGRDRAGEAFF
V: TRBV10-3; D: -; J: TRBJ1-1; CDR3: CAISESYQGSTEAFF
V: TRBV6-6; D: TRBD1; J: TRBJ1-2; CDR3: CASVPDRGNYGYTF
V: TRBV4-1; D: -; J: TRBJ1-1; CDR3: CASSLSGAVTMNTEAFF
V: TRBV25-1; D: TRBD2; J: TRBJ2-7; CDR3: CASSPNYGASGNSYEQYF
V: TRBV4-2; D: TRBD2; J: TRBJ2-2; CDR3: CASSPWGSGSPDTGELFF
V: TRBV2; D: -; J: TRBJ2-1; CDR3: CASRAGSNNEQFF
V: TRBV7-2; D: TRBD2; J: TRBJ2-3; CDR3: CASSFFQTSGGRDTQYF
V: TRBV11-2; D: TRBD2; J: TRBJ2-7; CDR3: CASRPGLASSEQYF
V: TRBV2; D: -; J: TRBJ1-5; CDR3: CASSKTGRNQPQHF
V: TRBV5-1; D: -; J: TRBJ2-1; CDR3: CASSTGGNEQFF
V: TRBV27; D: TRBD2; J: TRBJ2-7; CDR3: CASSLGLANYEQYF
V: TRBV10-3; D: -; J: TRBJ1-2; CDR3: CAISEEAAQYGYTF
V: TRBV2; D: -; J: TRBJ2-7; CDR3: CATTSEGVFDEQYF
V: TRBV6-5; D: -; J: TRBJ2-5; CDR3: CASKKPGVQETQYF
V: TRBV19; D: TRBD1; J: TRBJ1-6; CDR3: CASSSLQGANNSPLHF
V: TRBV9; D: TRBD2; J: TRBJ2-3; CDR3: CASSGRTSGGASDTQYF
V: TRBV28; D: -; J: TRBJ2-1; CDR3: CASSTGEAYIKNEQFF
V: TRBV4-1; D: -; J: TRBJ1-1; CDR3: CASSQDPYGGRTEAFF